One T cell receptor (beta chain) is described in this entry. The antigen is undetermined. Germline V gene sequence: CDR1 MNHNS, CDR2 SASEGT. The CDR3 covers 15 residues. V lost 5 bases and J lost 3, with 15 bases in between. This sample stems from a study of beta chain features in type 1 diabetes. General study results and limits: Researchers report that Type 1 diabetes patients had moderately but significantly shorter TCRB CDR3s across all four CD4+ subsets. Equally in patients and controls, PCR might preferentially amplify shorter templates.

The whole isolated RNA underwent reverse transcription, so sequencing captured expressed TCRB transcripts. Profiled with immunoSEQ multiplex PCR; TCRdb holds only in-frame clones, not every one. The top ten hold 0.095% to 0.15% of the sample, which has around 710,000 clones, around an eighth seen once. The specimen sequenced was naive CD4+ T cells from blood. The receptor was derived from a man aged 30 to 45 with type 1 diabetes. The V call is TRBV6-1, the J call TRBJ2-3; no definite D call. The CDR3 sequence is CASSFDGQETDTQYF. The CDR3 coding sequence is TGTGCCAGCAGTTTCGACGGGCAGGAGACAGATACGCAGTATTTT.